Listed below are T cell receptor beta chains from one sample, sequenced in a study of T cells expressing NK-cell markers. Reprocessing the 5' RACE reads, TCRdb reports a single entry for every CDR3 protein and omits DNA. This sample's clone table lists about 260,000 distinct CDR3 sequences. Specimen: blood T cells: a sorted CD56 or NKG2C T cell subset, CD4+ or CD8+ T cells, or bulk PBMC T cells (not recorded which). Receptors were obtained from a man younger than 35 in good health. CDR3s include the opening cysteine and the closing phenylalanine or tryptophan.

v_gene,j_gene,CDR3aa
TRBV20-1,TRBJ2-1,CSAPRLDNEQFF
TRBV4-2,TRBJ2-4,CASSQATGVSKNIQYF
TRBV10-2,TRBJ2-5,CASTDYEETQYF
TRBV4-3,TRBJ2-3,CASSQDTGDGTDTQYF
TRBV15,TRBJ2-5,CATSYQETQYF
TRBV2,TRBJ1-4,CASSEVNRRGEKLFF
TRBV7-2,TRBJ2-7,CASSFRDGVVYEQYF
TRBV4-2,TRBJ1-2,CASSQSGDRSGYTF
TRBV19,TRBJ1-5,CASTSDRSNQPQHF
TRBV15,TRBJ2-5,CATSSATGGSTETQYF
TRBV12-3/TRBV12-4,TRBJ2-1,CASSLPGANEQFF
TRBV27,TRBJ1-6,CASSIRPRTYNSPLHF
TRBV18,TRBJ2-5,CASSQRLAPKGETQYF
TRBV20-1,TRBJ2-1,CSARDPDKPGYNEQFF
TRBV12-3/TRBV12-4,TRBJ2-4,CASSFGPGPYYF
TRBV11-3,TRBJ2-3,CASSYEQGRTQYF
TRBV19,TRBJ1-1,CASSLGGQNTEAFF
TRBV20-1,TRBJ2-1,CSATEVDEQFF
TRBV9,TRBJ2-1,CASSVTGTSFNEQFF
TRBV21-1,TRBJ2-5,CASSKDSGQGEQETQYF
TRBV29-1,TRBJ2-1,CSVRGEPYNEQFF
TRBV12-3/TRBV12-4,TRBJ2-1,CASTLAGGRVVGEQFF
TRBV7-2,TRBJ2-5,CASSLAGRQVKETQYF
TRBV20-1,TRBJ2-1,CSARNFAYNEQFF
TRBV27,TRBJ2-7,CASSSGQAVRQYF
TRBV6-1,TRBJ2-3,CASRRDRGSTDTQYF
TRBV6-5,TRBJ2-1,CASSYSPIAGGRHEQFF
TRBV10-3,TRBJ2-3,CAISDGPGGDTQYF
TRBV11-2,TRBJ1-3,CASSLVSRGSGNTIYF
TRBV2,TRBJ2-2,CASSFTAYTGELFF
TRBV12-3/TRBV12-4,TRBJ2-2,CASTPGTGTGKAGELFF
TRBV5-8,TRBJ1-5,CASSLWDSNQPQHF
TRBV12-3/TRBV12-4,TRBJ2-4,CASSFLTQGNIQYF
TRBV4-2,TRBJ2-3,CASSRSGTRATDTQYF
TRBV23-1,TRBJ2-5,CASSRDRVRETQYF
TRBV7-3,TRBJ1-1,CASRAGVYTEAFF
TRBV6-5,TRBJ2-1,CASRSEWTSGRYRGEQFF
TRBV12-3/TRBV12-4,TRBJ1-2,CASSSRAPPYGYTF
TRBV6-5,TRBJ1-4,CASSSGQGSYEKLFF
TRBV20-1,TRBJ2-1,CSARASGSVQGEQFF
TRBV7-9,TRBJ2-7,CASSLRGQGGEQYF
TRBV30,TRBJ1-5,CAWSASSVNQPQHF
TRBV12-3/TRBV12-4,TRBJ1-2,CASSSTLGRGGSYTF
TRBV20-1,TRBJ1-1,CSARVVAAEAFF
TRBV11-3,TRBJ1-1,CASSLGRDTEAFF
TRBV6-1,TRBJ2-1,CAIKTTPSYNEQFF